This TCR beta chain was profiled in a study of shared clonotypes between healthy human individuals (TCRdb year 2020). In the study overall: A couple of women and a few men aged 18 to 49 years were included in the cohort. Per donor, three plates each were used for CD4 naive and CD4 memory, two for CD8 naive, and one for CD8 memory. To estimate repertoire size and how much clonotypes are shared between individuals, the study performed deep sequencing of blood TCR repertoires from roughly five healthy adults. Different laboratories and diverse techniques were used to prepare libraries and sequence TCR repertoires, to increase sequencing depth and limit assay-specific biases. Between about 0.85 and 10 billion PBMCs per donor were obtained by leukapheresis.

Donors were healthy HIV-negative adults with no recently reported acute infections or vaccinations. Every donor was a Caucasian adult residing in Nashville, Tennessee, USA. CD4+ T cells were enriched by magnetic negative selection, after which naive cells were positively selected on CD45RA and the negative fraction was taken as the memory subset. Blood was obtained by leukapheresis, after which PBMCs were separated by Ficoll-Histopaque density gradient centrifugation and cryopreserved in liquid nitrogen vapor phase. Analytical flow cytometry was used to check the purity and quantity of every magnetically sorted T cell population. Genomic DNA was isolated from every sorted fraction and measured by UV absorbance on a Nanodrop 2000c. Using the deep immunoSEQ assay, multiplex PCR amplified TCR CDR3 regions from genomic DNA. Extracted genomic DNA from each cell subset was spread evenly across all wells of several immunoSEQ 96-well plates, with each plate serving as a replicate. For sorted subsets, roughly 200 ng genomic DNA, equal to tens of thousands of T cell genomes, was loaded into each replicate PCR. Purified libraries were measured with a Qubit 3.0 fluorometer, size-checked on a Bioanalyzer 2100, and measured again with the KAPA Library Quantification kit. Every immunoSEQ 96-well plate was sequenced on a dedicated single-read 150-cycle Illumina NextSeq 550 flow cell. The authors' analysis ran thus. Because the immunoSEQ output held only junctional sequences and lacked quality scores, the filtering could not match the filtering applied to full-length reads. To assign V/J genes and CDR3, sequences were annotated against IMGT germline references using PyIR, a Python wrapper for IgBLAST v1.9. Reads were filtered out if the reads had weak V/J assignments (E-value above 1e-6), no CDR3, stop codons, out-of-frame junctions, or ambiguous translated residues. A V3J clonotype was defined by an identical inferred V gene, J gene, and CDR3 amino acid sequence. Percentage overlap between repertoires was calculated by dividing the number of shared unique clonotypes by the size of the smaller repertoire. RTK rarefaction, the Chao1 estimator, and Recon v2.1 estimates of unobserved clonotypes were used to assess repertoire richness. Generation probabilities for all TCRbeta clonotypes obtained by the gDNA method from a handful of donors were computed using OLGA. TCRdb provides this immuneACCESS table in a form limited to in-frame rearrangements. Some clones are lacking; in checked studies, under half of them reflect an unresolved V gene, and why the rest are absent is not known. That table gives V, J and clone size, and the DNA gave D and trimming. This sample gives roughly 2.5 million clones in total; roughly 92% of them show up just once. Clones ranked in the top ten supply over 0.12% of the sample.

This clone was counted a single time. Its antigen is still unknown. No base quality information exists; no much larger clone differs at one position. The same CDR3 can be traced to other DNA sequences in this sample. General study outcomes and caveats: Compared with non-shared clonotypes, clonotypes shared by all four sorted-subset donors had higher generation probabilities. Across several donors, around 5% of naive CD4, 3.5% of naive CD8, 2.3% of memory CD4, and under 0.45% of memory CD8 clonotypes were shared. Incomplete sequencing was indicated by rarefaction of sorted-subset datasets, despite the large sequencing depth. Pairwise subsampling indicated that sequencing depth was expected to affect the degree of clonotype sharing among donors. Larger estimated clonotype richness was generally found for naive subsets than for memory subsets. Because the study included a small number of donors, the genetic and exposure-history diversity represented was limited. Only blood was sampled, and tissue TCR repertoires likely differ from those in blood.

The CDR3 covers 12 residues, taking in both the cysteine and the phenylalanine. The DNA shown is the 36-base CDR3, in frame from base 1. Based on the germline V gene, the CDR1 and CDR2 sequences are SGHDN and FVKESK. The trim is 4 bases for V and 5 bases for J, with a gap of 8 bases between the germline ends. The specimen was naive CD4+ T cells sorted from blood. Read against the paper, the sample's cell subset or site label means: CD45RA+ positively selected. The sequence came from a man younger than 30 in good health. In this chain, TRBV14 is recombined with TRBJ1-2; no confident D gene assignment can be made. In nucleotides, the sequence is TGTGCCAGCAGCCGCGAACTGTATGGCTACACCTTC. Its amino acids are CASSRELYGYTF.